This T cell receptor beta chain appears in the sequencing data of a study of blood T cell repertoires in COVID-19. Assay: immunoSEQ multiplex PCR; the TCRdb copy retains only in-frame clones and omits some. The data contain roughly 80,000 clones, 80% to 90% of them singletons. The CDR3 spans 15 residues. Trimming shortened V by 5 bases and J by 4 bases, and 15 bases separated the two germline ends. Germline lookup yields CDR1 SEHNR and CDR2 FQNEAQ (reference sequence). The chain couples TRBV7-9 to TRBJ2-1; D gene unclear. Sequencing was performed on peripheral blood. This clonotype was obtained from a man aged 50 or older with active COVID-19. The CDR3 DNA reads TGTGCCAGCAGCCCTAACCTGGGCCCTTACAATGAGCAGTTCTTC. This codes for CASSPNLGPYNEQFF.